The next 12 T cell receptor beta chains were all read from a single sample in a study of shared clonotypes between healthy human individuals. Measured with immunoSEQ multiplex PCR; TCRdb has only the in-frame clones, and not every one. The table records around 2.5 million clones, 80% to 95% of them present only once. The sequencing sample was made of naive CD4+ T cells from PBMCs. Subset meaning: CD45RA+ positively selected. The source of these receptors is a young man in good health. Some clones in this sample may be carry-over from other donors' samples.

The chain is built from TRBV28 and TRBJ2-7; 14 nucleotides match TRBD2. Per germline, CDR1 MDHEN and CDR2 SYDVKM. CDR3 size: 12 residues. The J segment lost 6 bases and the V segment lost 8 bases, leaving 0 bases of the junction unmatched. CDR3 sequence (DNA): TGTGCCAGCGGACTAGCGGGAGGCGAGCAGTACTTC. Translation gives CASGLAGGEQYF.

A note on this clone: This specimen includes other DNA sequences encoding the same CDR3. CDR3 loop: CASSLGTSGPEQYF. CDR3 in DNA: TGCGCCAGCAGCTTGGGTACTAGCGGGCCAGAGCAGTACTTC. V usage is TRBV5-1 and J usage is TRBJ2-7, with 9 nucleotides matching TRBD2. The V gene's germline CDR1 is SGHRS and CDR2 YFSETQ. The CDR3 consists of 14 residues. The ends lost 0 bases at V and 7 bases at J; junction bases unmatched: 5.

The gene calls are TRBV5-6 and TRBJ2-5, with D possibly TRBD2 on 6 matching bases. V shed 0 bases and J shed 2 bases, with 11 bases lying between them. Germline V gene lookup returns CDR1 SGHDT and CDR2 YYEEEE. The CDR3 runs 15 residues. The CDR3 loop reads CASSLAIGLQETQYF. In DNA, the CDR3 is TGTGCCAGCAGCTTGGCGATCGGACTACAAGAGACCCAGTACTTC.

The CDR3 DNA reads TGTGCCAGCAGCCGACCAACTCGAACCGATGAGCAGTTCTTC. The encoded protein is CASSRPTRTDEQFF. This chain uses TRBV5-6 with TRBJ2-1; D call uncertain. The V gene lost 4 bases and the J gene lost 8 bases, with 16 bases spanning the gap. The V gene's germline CDR1 is SGHDT and CDR2 YYEEEE. The CDR3 extends over 14 amino acids.

About this clone itself: Within the sample, other DNA sequences also encode this same CDR3. The chain joins TRBV9 to TRBJ2-5; D gene uncertain. The germline V gene has CDR1 SGDLS and CDR2 YYNGEE. This CDR3 is 14 amino acids long. Trimming pared 0 bases from V and 2 bases from J, leaving 8 bases between. CDR3 sequence reads: CASSVDPGQETQYF. CDR3 DNA sequence: TGTGCCAGCAGCGTAGATCCAGGACAAGAGACCCAGTACTTC.

This sequence joins TRBV4-2 and TRBJ2-2; D uncertain. This CDR3 region has 13 residues. CDR1 is LGHNA and CDR2 is YNFKEQ in the germline V gene. V gave up 3 bases and J gave up 8 bases, with 10 bases separating them. The CDR3 nucleotides are TGTGCCAGCAGCCAGGAAGTATGGGGGGAGCTGTTTTTT. Translation: CASSQEVWGELFF.

The J gene is TRBJ2-1, the V gene TRBV7-8, with 10 bases fitting TRBD2. In germline, CDR1 is SGHVS, CDR2 FQNEAQ. The CDR3 runs 15 residues. V was clipped by 0 bases and J by 10 bases; unmatched bases: 6. In nucleotides, the CDR3 is TGTGCCAGCAGCTTAGCGGGACTAGCGCTGGGGGAGCAGTTCTTC. It codes for CASSLAGLALGEQFF. The complete variable domain, with remaining parts taken from reference TRBV7-8 and TRBJ2-1, reads GAGVSQSPRYKVAKRGQDVALRCDPISGHVSLFWYQQALGQGPEFLTYFQNEAQLDKSGLPSDRFFAERPEGSVSTLKIQRTQQEDSAVYLCASSLAGLALGEQFFGPGTRLTVL.

The gene calls are TRBV10-3 and TRBJ1-5; no clear D gene. This CDR3 has 13 residues. Germline V lookup: CDR1 ENHRY, CDR2 SYGVKD. V gave up 0 bases and J gave up 7 bases, with 7 bases separating them. The CDR3: CAISESTDQPQHF. CDR3 in DNA: TGTGCCATCAGTGAGTCAACGGACCAGCCCCAGCATTTT.

The chain has TRBV6-6 and TRBJ1-1; 7 positions agree with TRBD1. There are 15 residues in the CDR3. V was clipped by 5 bases and J by 4 bases; unmatched bases: 10. Germline V gene sequence: CDR1 MNHNY, CDR2 SVGAGI (reference sequence). CDR3 residues: CASSTNRDRGTEAFF. The CDR3 bases are TGTGCCAGCAGTACGAATAGGGACAGAGGCACTGAAGCTTTCTTT.

In this sample, this clone turned up a few times. This chain connects TRBV30 to TRBJ1-1; D remains ambiguous. V was shortened by 8 bases and J by 5 bases, with 15 bases between the two germline ends. CDR3 length: 12 residues. Per the germline V gene, CDR1 is GTSNPN and CDR2 is SVGIG (reference sequence). The CDR3 reads CARGPRRTEAFF. The CDR3 nucleotides are TGTGCCCGTGGACCCCGCCGGACTGAAGCTTTCTTT. The full variable domain, rest sourced from reference TRBV30 and TRBJ1-1, is SQTIHQWPATLVQPVGSPLSLECTVEGTSNPNLYWYRQAAGRGLQLLFYSVGIGQISSEVPQNLSASRPQDRQFILSSKKLLLSDSGFYLCARGPRRTEAFFGQGTRLTVV.

The chain is built from TRBV19 and TRBJ1-5, with TRBD1 identical over 7 bases. There are 18 residues in the CDR3. The V segment lost 7 bases and the J segment 6 bases; nucleotides outside the gene matches: 21. CDR1 LNHDA and CDR2 SQIVND come from the germline V gene (reference sequence). The CDR3 spells CASTEDSVRGPFLQPQHF. The CDR3 DNA is TGTGCCAGTACGGAGGACTCTGTTAGGGGGCCATTCCTTCAGCCCCAGCATTTT.

Details on this clone: Other nucleotide sequences from this sample produce the same CDR3. This chain links TRBV7-3 with TRBJ2-5; D is possibly TRBD1 or TRBD2 (5 bases each). Per the germline V gene, CDR1 is SGHTA and CDR2 is FQGTGA. CDR3 size: 14 residues. The germline V and J ends were trimmed by 2 bases and 0 bases, with 7 bases remaining between them. The chain's CDR3 is CASSLGGYQETQYF. The CDR3 bases are TGTGCCAGCAGCTTAGGGGGATACCAAGAGACCCAGTACTTC. Complete variable domain (other parts from reference TRBV7-3 and TRBJ2-5): GAGVSQTPSNKVTEKGKYVELRCDPISGHTALYWYRQSLGQGPEFLIYFQGTGAADDSGLPNDRFFAVRPEGSVSTLKIQRTERGDSAVYLCASSLGGYQETQYFGPGTRLLVL.